This passage covers 14 T cell receptor beta chains from one sample sequenced in a study of cytomegalovirus exposure and HLA in healthy donors. Primers for the PCR totalled 60 Vbeta and 13 Jbeta. The assay was immunoSEQ multiplex PCR, and TCRdb's table has in-frame clones only and misses some. The sample shows fewer than 200,000 clones, around 82% of them seen only once. The sample taken for sequencing was PBMCs. All receptors come from a man aged 25 to 40 in good health and CMV-seronegative.

The chain joins TRBV27 to TRBJ1-1, with 7 bases aligning to TRBD1. The CDR3 is 14 residues long. J gave up 2 bases and V 5 bases, and 5 bases lay outside the gene matches. Per germline, CDR1 MNHEY and CDR2 SMNVEV (reference sequence). The CDR3 DNA sequence: TGTGCCAGCAGTCTGGGGACAGCCAACACTGAAGCTTTCTTT. It codes for CASSLGTANTEAFF.

This clone showed up just once. The CDR3 sequence is CASSEMRGTRFEKLFF. The CDR3 DNA reads as TGTGCCAGCAGTGAAATGAGGGGGACCCGTTTTGAAAAACTGTTTTTT. V gene TRBV6-4 combines with J gene TRBJ1-4, with D possibly matching TRBD1 (6 bases). Trimming cost V 3 bases and J 7 bases, with 18 bases left between them. Germline loops: CDR1 MRHNA, CDR2 SNTAGT. This CDR3 spans 16 amino acids.

This clone has a single count. The genes are TRBV5-4 and TRBJ2-2; 9 bases fit TRBD2. The CDR3 runs 16 residues. Looked up from germline, CDR1 is SGHNT and CDR2 is YYREEE (reference sequence). Germline trimming cut 4 bases from V and 4 bases from J; bases unmatched to any gene: 8. CDR3 in amino acids: CASSTGAGGVTGELFF. The CDR3 nucleotides are TGTGCCAGCAGCACGGGGGCGGGGGGGGTCACCGGGGAGCTGTTTTTT.

The rearrangement joins TRBV5-1 to TRBJ2-5; 9 bases agree with TRBD1. CDR1 and CDR2 (germline): SGHRS, YFSETQ. V shed 3 bases, J shed 5 bases, and the junction held 5 bases outside the gene matches. There are 14 residues in the CDR3. CDR3 sequence reads: CASSSRQGGETQYF. The CDR3 DNA sequence: TGCGCCAGCAGCTCCCGACAGGGGGGGGAGACCCAGTACTTC.

The V call is TRBV10-1, the J call TRBJ2-4; 7 positions agree with TRBD1. V shed 6 bases, J shed 1 base, and the junction held 12 bases outside the gene matches. Germline loops: CDR1 WNHNN, CDR2 SYGVQD (reference sequence). This CDR3 is built from 17 residues. Here the CDR3 DNA reads TGCGCCAGCAGGGCGGACAGGAATGAGGAGGCCAAAAACATTCAGTACTTC. This translates into CASRADRNEEAKNIQYF.

This clone appeared a few times. V is TRBV5-1 and J is TRBJ1-4; D ambiguous. The germline V gene encodes CDR1 SGHRS and CDR2 YFSETQ. V lost 1 base and J lost 6, with 7 bases in between. The CDR3 length is 13 residues. The CDR3 DNA is TGCGCCAGCAGCTTGCCAGATGATGAAAAACTGTTTTTT. This encodes CASSLPDDEKLFF.

The chain carries TRBV7-7 and TRBJ2-7; no clear D gene. CDR1 and CDR2 (germline): SSHAT, FNYEAQ (reference sequence). V was cut by 1 base and J by 1 base, with 5 bases left in between. This CDR3 comprises 13 residues. As DNA, the CDR3 is TGTGCCAGCAGCTTAGGGCCTTCCTACGAGCAGTACTTC. This gives the protein CASSLGPSYEQYF.

The genes are TRBV5-6 and TRBJ1-2, with 12 nucleotides matching TRBD1. V shed 4 bases and J 6 bases; nucleotides not matched to a gene: 1. Looked up from germline, CDR1 is SGHDT and CDR2 is YYEEEE. This CDR3 contains 13 residues. The CDR3 DNA reads as TGTGCCAGCAGCCGGGACAGGGGGCATGGCTACACCTTC. This gives the protein CASSRDRGHGYTF.

The chain uses TRBV5-1 and TRBJ2-2; maybe TRBD2 (5 bases). The CDR3 sequence is 12 residues long. Germline values: CDR1 SGHRS, CDR2 YFSETQ. V lost 5 bases and J 3 bases, leaving 5 bases between the germline ends. Written as DNA, the CDR3 is TGCGCCAGCAGGCGGGACACCGGGGAGCTGTTTTTT. The encoded protein is CASRRDTGELFF.

With respect to this clone: The same CDR3 can be traced to other DNA sequences in this sample. This chain joins TRBV5-4 and TRBJ1-6, with D perhaps TRBD1 (5 bases). The length of the CDR3 is 15 residues. The V end was cut by 4 bases, the J end by 5 bases, with 13 bases between. From germline, CDR1 is SGHNT and CDR2 YYREEE (reference sequence). This CDR3 reads CASSKHTGNNSPLHF. CDR3 nucleotides: TGTGCCAGCAGCAAGCATACAGGCAATAATTCACCCCTCCACTTT.

This clone was seen ten or more times. The chain joins TRBV6-1 to TRBJ1-4; D not certain. Germline lookup yields CDR1 MNHNS and CDR2 SASEGT. V was pared by 3 bases and J by 8 bases, with 10 bases between. The CDR3 runs 13 residues. Here the CDR3 reads CASSDRIGEKLFF. For the CDR3, the DNA is TGTGCCAGCAGTGACCGCATCGGGGAAAAACTGTTTTTT.

DNA for the CDR3: TGTGCCAGCAGTGACGGCCCGGGGGGCCACTATGGCTACACCTTC. It specifies CASSDGPGGHYGYTF. The genes are TRBV6-1 and TRBJ1-2; tentatively, D is TRBD1 (6 bases). The V gene's germline CDR1 is MNHNS and CDR2 SASEGT. The V and J ends lost 3 bases and 3 bases respectively, with 14 bases between them. The CDR3 has 15 amino acids.

This chain links TRBV5-1 with TRBJ2-2, with 8 positions matching TRBD2. With V trimmed by 4 bases and J by 5 bases, 13 bases remained unmatched. There are 17 residues in the CDR3. CDR1 is SGHRS, CDR2 YFSETQ, per germline. CDR3 nucleotide sequence: TGCGCCAGCAGCCCCCCCGGGAGGGCGGGAGCGACCGGGGAGCTGTTTTTT. As protein: CASSPPGRAGATGELFF.

As for this clone: The same CDR3 arises from other DNA sequences in this sample as well. V is TRBV5-6 and J is TRBJ2-7, with D possibly matching TRBD2 (5 bases). Trimming shortened V by 4 bases and J by 0 bases, and 11 bases separated the two germline ends. Germline CDR1 and CDR2: SGHDT and YYEEEE. CDR3 length: 14 amino acids. The CDR3 protein is CASSPGGGSYEQYF. For the CDR3, the DNA is TGTGCCAGCAGCCCAGGCGGAGGCTCCTACGAGCAGTACTTC.